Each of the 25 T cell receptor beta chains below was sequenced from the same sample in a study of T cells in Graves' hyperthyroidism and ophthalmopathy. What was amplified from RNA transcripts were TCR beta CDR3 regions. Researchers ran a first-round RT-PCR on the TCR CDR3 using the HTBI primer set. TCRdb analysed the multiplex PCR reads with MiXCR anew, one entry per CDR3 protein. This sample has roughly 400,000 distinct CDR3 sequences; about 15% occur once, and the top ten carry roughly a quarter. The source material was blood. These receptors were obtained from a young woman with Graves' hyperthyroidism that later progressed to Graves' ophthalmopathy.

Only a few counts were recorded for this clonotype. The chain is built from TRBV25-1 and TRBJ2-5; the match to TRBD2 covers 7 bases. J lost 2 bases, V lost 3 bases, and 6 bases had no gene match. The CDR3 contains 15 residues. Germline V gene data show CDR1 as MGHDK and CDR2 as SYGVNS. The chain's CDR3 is CASSDPPSGQETQYF. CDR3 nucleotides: TGTGCCAGCAGTGACCCACCTAGCGGACAAGAGACCCAGTACTTC.

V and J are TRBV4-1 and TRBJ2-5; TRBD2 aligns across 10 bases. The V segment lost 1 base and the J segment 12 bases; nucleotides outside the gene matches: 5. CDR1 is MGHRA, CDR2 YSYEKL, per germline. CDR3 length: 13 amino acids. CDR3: CASSQVAGGQEYF. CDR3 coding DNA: TGCGCCAGCAGCCAAGTAGCGGGGGGACAAGAGTACTTC.

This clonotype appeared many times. The CDR3 bases are TGTGCCAGCATCATAAGGCTACCTAACACTGAAGCTTTCTTT. Translated: CASIIRLPNTEAFF. The chain employs TRBV28 and TRBJ1-1; D not resolved. The CDR3 has 14 amino acids. Trimming took 7 bases from V and 2 from J, leaving 14 bases between them. Germline CDR1 and CDR2: MDHEN and SYDVKM.

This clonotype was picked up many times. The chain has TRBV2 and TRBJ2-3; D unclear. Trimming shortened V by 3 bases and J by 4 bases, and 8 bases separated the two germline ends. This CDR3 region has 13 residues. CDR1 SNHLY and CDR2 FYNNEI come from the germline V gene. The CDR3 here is CASSDLVPDTQYF. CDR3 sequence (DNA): TGTGCCAGCAGTGACCTTGTCCCAGATACGCAGTATTTT.

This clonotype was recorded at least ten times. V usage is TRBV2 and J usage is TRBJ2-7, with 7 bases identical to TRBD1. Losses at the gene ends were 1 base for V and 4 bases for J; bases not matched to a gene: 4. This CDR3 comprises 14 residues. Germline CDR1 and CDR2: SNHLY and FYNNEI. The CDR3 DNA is TGTGCCAGCAGTGAAGGAAGGGGGCGGTACGAGCAGTACTTC. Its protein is CASSEGRGRYEQYF.

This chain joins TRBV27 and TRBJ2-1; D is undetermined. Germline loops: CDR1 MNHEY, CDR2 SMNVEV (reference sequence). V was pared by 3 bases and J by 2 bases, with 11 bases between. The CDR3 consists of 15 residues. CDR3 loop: CASSLYLEAYNEQFF. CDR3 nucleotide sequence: TGTGCCAGCAGTTTGTACCTAGAGGCCTACAATGAGCAGTTCTTC.

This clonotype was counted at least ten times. In DNA, the CDR3 is TGTGCCAGCAGTTTATCTATCGGACGGGTCCGAGCTGAAGCTTTCTTT. Its protein is CASSLSIGRVRAEAFF. V usage is TRBV28 and J usage is TRBJ1-1; D not certain. The ends were cut back, 1 base at V and 6 bases at J, with 18 bases in the middle. Germline CDR1 is MDHEN and CDR2 is SYDVKM. The CDR3 covers 16 residues.

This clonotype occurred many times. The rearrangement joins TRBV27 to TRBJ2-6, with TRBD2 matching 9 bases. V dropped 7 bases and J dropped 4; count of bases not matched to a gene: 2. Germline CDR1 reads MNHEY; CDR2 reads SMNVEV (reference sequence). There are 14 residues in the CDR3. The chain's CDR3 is CASKREAGANVLTF. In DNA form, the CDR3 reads TGTGCCAGCAAGCGGGAGGCGGGGGCCAACGTCCTGACTTTC. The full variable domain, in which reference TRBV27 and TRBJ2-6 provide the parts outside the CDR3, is EAQVTQNPRYLITVTGKKLTVTCSQNMNHEYMSWYRQDPGLGLRQIYYSMNVEVTDKGDVPEGYKVSRKEKRNFPLILESPSPNQTSLYFCASKREAGANVLTFGAGSRLTVL.

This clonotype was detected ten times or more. CDR3 in DNA: TGTGCCAGCAGTTTTTGGTCTAGGACTAGCGGGAGCCAGTCCGACACAGATACGCAGTATTTT. Translation gives CASSFWSRTSGSQSDTDTQYF. The chain is built from TRBV12-3 or TRBV12-4 and TRBJ2-3; 13 bases are a match to TRBD2. V dropped 3 bases and J dropped 2; count of bases not matched to a gene: 17. This CDR3 spans 21 amino acids.

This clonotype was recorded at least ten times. Written as DNA, the CDR3 is TGTGCCAGCACCTCGGGACAGGGCACTCAGCCCCAGCATTTT. As protein: CASTSGQGTQPQHF. This sequence joins TRBV27 and TRBJ1-5; 9 nucleotides align to TRBD1. The CDR3 has 14 residues. CDR1 and CDR2 (germline): MNHEY, SMNVEV (reference sequence). The V and J ends lost 7 bases and 6 bases, in that order; junction bases with no gene match: 7.

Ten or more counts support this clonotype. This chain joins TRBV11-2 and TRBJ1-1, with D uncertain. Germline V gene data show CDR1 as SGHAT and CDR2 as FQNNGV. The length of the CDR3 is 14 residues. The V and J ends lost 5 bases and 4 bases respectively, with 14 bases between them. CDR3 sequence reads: CASSLLFSPTEAFF. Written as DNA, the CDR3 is TGTGCCAGCAGCCTCCTGTTTTCTCCCACTGAAGCTTTCTTT. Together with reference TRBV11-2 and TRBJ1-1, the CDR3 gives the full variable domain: EAGVAQSPRYKIIEKRQSVAFWCNPISGHATLYWYQQILGQGPKLLIQFQNNGVVDDSQLPKDRFSAERLKGVDSTLKIQPAKLEDSAVYLCASSLLFSPTEAFFGQGTRLTVV.

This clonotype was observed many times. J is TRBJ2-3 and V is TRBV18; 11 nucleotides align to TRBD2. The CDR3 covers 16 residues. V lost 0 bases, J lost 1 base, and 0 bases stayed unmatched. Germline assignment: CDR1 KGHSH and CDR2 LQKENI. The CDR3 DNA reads TGTGCCAGCTCACCACCGGGACTAGCGGGCACAGATACGCAGTATTTT. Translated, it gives CASSPPGLAGTDTQYF.

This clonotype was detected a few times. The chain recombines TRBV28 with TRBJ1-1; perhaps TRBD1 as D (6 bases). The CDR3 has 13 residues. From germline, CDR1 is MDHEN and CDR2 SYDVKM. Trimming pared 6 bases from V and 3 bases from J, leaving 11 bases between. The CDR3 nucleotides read TGTGCCAGCAGCCGGGGGCAGGACACTGAAGCTTTCTTT. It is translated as CASSRGQDTEAFF.

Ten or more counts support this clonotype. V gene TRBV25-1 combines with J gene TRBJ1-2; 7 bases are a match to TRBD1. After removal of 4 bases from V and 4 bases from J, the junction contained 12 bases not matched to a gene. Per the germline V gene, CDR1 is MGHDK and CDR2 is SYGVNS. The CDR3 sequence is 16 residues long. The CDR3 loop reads CASSGFVQGESYGYTF. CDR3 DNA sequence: TGTGCCAGCAGTGGGTTCGTTCAGGGGGAGAGCTATGGCTACACCTTC.

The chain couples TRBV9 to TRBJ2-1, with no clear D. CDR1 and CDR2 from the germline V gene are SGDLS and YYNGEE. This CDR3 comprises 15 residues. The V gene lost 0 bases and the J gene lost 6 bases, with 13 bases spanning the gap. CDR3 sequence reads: CASSVVVETSNEQFF. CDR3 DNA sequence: TGTGCCAGCAGCGTAGTAGTTGAAACTTCCAATGAGCAGTTCTTC.

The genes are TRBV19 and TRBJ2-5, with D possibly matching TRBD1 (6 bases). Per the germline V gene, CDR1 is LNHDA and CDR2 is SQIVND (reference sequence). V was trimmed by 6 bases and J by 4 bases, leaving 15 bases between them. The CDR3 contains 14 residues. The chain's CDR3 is CASSGQFGVETQYF. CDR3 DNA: TGTGCCAGTAGCGGACAGTTCGGGGTAGAGACCCAGTACTTC. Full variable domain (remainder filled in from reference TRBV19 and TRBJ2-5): DGGITQSPKYLFRKEGQNVTLSCEQNLNHDAMYWYRQDPGQGLRLIYYSQIVNDFQKGDIAEGYSVSREKKESFPLTVTSAQKNPTAFYLCASSGQFGVETQYFGPGTRLLVL.

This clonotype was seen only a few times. CDR3 sequence: CASSLMALDTQYF. The CDR3 nucleotides read TGCGCCAGCAGCTTGATGGCCTTAGATACGCAGTATTTT. The rearrangement links TRBV5-1 to TRBJ2-3; D gene unclear. The CDR3 totals 13 residues. Germline CDR1 is SGHRS and CDR2 is YFSETQ. V was clipped by 1 base and J by 5 bases, with 8 bases between them.

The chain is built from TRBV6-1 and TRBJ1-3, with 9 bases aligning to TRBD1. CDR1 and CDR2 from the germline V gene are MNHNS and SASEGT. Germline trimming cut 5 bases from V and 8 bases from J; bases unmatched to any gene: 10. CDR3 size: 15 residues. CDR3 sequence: CASSSTSDRGDTIYF. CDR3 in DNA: TGTGCCAGCAGTTCCACCTCGGACAGGGGAGACACCATATATTTT.

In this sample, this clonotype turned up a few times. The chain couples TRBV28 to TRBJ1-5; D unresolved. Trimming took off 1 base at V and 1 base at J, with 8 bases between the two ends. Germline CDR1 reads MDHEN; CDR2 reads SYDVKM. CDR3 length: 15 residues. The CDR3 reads CASSLSPGSNQPQHF. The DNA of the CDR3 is TGTGCCAGCAGTTTATCCCCGGGAAGCAATCAGCCCCAGCATTTT.

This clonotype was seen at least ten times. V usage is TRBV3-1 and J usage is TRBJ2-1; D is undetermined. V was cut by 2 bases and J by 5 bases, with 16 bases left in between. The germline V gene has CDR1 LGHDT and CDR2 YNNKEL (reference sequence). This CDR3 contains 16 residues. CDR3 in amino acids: CASSQPLRTRNNEQFF. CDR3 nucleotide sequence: TGTGCCAGCAGCCAACCGTTGCGGACGAGGAACAATGAGCAGTTCTTC.

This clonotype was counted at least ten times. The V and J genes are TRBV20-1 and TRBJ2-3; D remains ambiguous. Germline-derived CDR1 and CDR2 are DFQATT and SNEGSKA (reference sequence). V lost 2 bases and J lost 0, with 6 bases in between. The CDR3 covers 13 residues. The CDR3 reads CSARRLSTDTQYF. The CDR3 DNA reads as TGCAGTGCTAGACGACTTAGCACAGATACGCAGTATTTT.

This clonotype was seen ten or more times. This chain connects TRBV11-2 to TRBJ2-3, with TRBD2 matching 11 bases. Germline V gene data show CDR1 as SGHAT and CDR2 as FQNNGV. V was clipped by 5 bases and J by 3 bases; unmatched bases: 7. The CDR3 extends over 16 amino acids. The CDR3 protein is CASSPLLAGGTDTQYF. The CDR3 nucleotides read TGTGCCAGCAGCCCACTGCTAGCGGGAGGAACAGATACGCAGTATTTT.

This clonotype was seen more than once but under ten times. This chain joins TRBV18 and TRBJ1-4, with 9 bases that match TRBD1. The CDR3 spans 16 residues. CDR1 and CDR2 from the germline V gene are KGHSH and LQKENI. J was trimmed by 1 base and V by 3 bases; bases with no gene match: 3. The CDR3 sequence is CASSPDRGQTNEKLFF. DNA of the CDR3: TGTGCCAGCTCACCGGACAGGGGTCAAACTAATGAAAAACTGTTTTTT.

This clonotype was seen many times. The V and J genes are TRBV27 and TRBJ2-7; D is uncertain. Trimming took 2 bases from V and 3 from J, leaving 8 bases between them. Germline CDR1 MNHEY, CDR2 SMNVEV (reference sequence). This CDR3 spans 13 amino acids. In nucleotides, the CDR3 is TGTGCCAGCAGTTTAGGCAGCTACTACGAGCAGTACTTC. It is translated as CASSLGSYYEQYF.

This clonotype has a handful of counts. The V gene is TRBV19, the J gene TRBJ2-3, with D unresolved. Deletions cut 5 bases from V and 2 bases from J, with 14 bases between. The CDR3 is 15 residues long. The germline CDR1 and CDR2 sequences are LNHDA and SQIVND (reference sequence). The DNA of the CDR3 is TGTGCCAGTAGTCCCCGCAGAAGCTCCACAGATACGCAGTATTTT. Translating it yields CASSPRRSSTDTQYF. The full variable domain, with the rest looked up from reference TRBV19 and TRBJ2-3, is DGGITQSPKYLFRKEGQNVTLSCEQNLNHDAMYWYRQDPGQGLRLIYYSQIVNDFQKGDIAEGYSVSREKKESFPLTVTSAQKNPTAFYLCASSPRRSSTDTQYFGPGTRLTVL.